This T cell receptor (beta chain) is from a study of T cells in tumors after PD-1 blockade. Findings of the study overall: Clonal replacement, not reinvigoration, is suggested for expanded exhausted CD8+ clones after therapy.

Turning to this clone: Its antigen is unknown.

Described time point: first of two pre-therapy site-matched biopsies 2 to 3 months apart. Template: tumor biopsy or peripheral blood genomic DNA, roughly 600-6,004 ng per sample. V lost 0 bases and J lost 6; bases outside the gene matches: 10. The CDR3 is 16 residues long. Germline CDR1 and CDR2: GTSNPN and SVGIG (reference sequence). Measured with immunoSEQ multiplex PCR; TCRdb has only the in-frame clones, and not every one. Of about 4,200 clones detected, roughly 73% appear once; the ten largest clones hold around 7.6%. The source was tumor tissue, collected before anti-PD-1 treatment. The receptor was isolated from a human donor with basal cell carcinoma. The chain joins TRBV30 to TRBJ1-4; 7 positions match TRBD1. CDR3 DNA sequence: TGTGCCTGGAGTGTTGGGCAGCACAGGGGTTATGAAAAACTGTTTTTT. This gives the protein CAWSVGQHRGYEKLFF.